This is a list of T cell receptor beta chains from one sample in a study of HIV-infected patients and healthy controls. TCRdb analysed the 5' RACE reads with MiXCR anew, one entry per CDR3 protein. This sample has approximately 64,000 distinct CDR3 sequences, with under 25% found just once. Material: CD4+ T cells from blood. These receptors were obtained from a human donor in good health. Both conserved end residues are part of each CDR3. The D gene is left open where the match is weak. Size tells how often a clone was seen (once, few, many) or the class of an expanded clone, and some rows leave it out.

V gene: TRBV2; J gene: TRBJ2-7; D gene: NA; clone size: many; CDR3 protein: CASRGSGYEQYF; CDR3 DNA: TGTGCCAGCAGGGGCTCAGGGTACGAGCAGTACTTC
V gene: TRBV2; J gene: TRBJ2-5; D gene: NA; clone size: few; CDR3 protein: CASKLGGETQYF; CDR3 DNA: TGTGCCAGCAAGCTTGGGGGGGAGACCCAGTACTTC
V gene: TRBV29-1; J gene: TRBJ1-5; D gene: NA; clone size: many; CDR3 protein: CSVAGQGNQPQHF; CDR3 DNA: TGCAGCGTTGCTGGGCAGGGCAATCAGCCCCAGCATTTT
V gene: TRBV4-1; J gene: TRBJ2-2; D gene: TRBD2; clone size: NA; CDR3 protein: CASSQDTGGPRELFF; CDR3 DNA: TGCGCCAGCAGCCAAGATACGGGAGGGCCCAGGGAGCTGTTTTTT
V gene: TRBV19; J gene: TRBJ1-4; D gene: NA; clone size: NA; CDR3 protein: CATGHAGKKLFF; CDR3 DNA: TGTGCCACAGGACATGCGGGGAAAAAACTGTTTTTT
V gene: TRBV6-2/TRBV6-3; J gene: TRBJ2-1; D gene: TRBD2; clone size: NA; CDR3 protein: CASSSPTSGGADSYNEQFF; CDR3 DNA: TGTGCCAGCAGTTCCCCGACTAGCGGGGGGGCGGACTCCTACAATGAGCAGTTCTTC
V gene: TRBV12-3/TRBV12-4; J gene: TRBJ1-5; D gene: NA; clone size: many; CDR3 protein: CASSLVLSNQPQHF; CDR3 DNA: TGTGCCAGCAGTTTGGTGCTAAGCAATCAGCCCCAGCATTTT
V gene: TRBV12-3/TRBV12-4; J gene: TRBJ1-1; D gene: NA; clone size: few; CDR3 protein: CASSFVLNTEAFF; CDR3 DNA: TGTGCCAGCAGTTTCGTCCTGAACACTGAAGCTTTCTTT
V gene: TRBV6-1; J gene: TRBJ1-4; D gene: NA; clone size: few; CDR3 protein: CASSEGLGGTNEKLFF; CDR3 DNA: TGTGCCAGCAGTGAAGGTTTAGGAGGGACTAATGAAAAACTGTTTTTT
V gene: TRBV5-4; J gene: TRBJ2-3; D gene: NA; clone size: NA; CDR3 protein: CASSPSHTDTQYF; CDR3 DNA: TGTGCCAGCAGCCCCAGTCACACAGATACGCAGTATTTT
V gene: TRBV7-2; J gene: TRBJ1-2; D gene: NA; clone size: NA; CDR3 protein: CASSLVGRHGYTF; CDR3 DNA: TGTGCCAGCAGCTTAGTTGGTAGGCACGGCTACACCTTC
V gene: TRBV4-1; J gene: TRBJ2-1; D gene: NA; clone size: NA; CDR3 protein: CASSRSGSRINEQFF; CDR3 DNA: TGCGCCAGCAGCCGCTCCGGGTCGAGAATCAATGAGCAGTTCTTC
V gene: TRBV15; J gene: TRBJ1-3; D gene: TRBD1; clone size: few; CDR3 protein: CATSRDRGSGNTIYF; CDR3 DNA: TGTGCCACCAGCCGGGACAGGGGATCCGGAAACACCATATATTTT
V gene: TRBV21-1; J gene: TRBJ2-7; D gene: NA; clone size: many; CDR3 protein: CASSKDPYSYEQYF; CDR3 DNA: TGTGCCAGCAGCAAAGATCCGTACTCCTACGAGCAGTACTTC
V gene: TRBV9; J gene: TRBJ2-1; D gene: TRBD1; clone size: NA; CDR3 protein: CASSARDREGNEQFF; CDR3 DNA: TGTGCCAGCAGCGCCAGGGACAGGGAGGGCAATGAGCAGTTCTTC
V gene: TRBV7-6; J gene: TRBJ2-5; D gene: TRBD1; clone size: few; CDR3 protein: CASSLMTGLETQYF; CDR3 DNA: TGTGCCAGCAGCTTGATGACAGGGCTAGAGACCCAGTACTTC
V gene: TRBV30; J gene: TRBJ2-1; D gene: NA; clone size: NA; CDR3 protein: CAWSWLARNEQFF; CDR3 DNA: TGTGCCTGGAGTTGGCTAGCGCGGAATGAGCAGTTCTTC
V gene: TRBV7-2; J gene: TRBJ2-1; D gene: TRBD1; clone size: NA; CDR3 protein: CASSLDGTGPYNEQFF; CDR3 DNA: TGTGCCAGCAGCTTAGACGGGACAGGCCCCTACAATGAGCAGTTCTTC
V gene: TRBV4-1; J gene: TRBJ1-2; D gene: TRBD1; clone size: few; CDR3 protein: CASSQDLGQGGYGYTF; CDR3 DNA: TGCGCCAGCAGCCAAGACCTTGGACAGGGCGGCTATGGCTACACCTTC
V gene: TRBV19; J gene: TRBJ1-5; D gene: TRBD1; clone size: NA; CDR3 protein: CASSGPFPWDRGINQPQHF; CDR3 DNA: TGTGCCAGTAGCGGACCCTTCCCTTGGGACAGGGGGATCAATCAGCCCCAGCATTTT
V gene: TRBV18; J gene: TRBJ1-6; D gene: NA; clone size: NA; CDR3 protein: CASSPTTLRNSPLHF; CDR3 DNA: TGTGCCAGCTCACCGACCACCTTGCGGAATTCACCCCTCCACTTT
V gene: TRBV15; J gene: TRBJ1-1; D gene: NA; clone size: few; CDR3 protein: CATSQDTEAFF; CDR3 DNA: TGTGCCACCAGCCAAGACACTGAAGCTTTCTTT
V gene: TRBV20-1; J gene: TRBJ2-7; D gene: TRBD2; clone size: many; CDR3 protein: CSARGLAGSYEQYF; CDR3 DNA: TGCAGTGCTAGAGGACTAGCGGGGTCCTACGAGCAGTACTTC
V gene: TRBV19; J gene: TRBJ2-5; D gene: TRBD1; clone size: NA; CDR3 protein: CASRRSGQGGETQYF; CDR3 DNA: TGTGCCAGTAGACGTAGTGGACAGGGGGGAGAGACCCAGTACTTC
V gene: TRBV3-1; J gene: TRBJ1-2; D gene: TRBD1; clone size: many; CDR3 protein: CASSLPGGTADYTF; CDR3 DNA: TGTGCCAGCAGCCTTCCAGGAGGGACAGCGGACTACACCTTC
V gene: TRBV5-1; J gene: TRBJ1-1; D gene: NA; clone size: many; CDR3 protein: CASSLVQGGTEAFF; CDR3 DNA: TGCGCCAGCAGCTTGGTTCAGGGCGGGACTGAAGCTTTCTTT
V gene: TRBV7-8; J gene: TRBJ2-3; D gene: TRBD2; clone size: few; CDR3 protein: CASSLEVGGATDTQYF; CDR3 DNA: TGTGCCAGCAGCTTAGAGGTCGGGGGGGCCACAGATACGCAGTATTTT
V gene: TRBV20-1; J gene: TRBJ2-3; D gene: NA; clone size: NA; CDR3 protein: CSARSGPLGTQYF; CDR3 DNA: TGCAGTGCTAGAAGTGGGCCTCTCGGTACGCAGTATTTT
V gene: TRBV20-1; J gene: TRBJ1-1; D gene: NA; clone size: many; CDR3 protein: CSASGVWGTSAFF; CDR3 DNA: TGCAGTGCTAGTGGGGTTTGGGGGACATCAGCTTTCTTT
V gene: TRBV24-1; J gene: TRBJ1-1; D gene: NA; clone size: few; CDR3 protein: CATSDITSQVGLTEAFF; CDR3 DNA: TGTGCCACCAGTGATATAACATCACAGGTGGGATTGACTGAAGCTTTCTTT
V gene: TRBV4-2; J gene: TRBJ2-7; D gene: NA; clone size: many; CDR3 protein: CASSQEPGREQYF; CDR3 DNA: TGTGCCAGCAGCCAAGAACCGGGGAGGGAGCAGTACTTC
V gene: TRBV29-1; J gene: TRBJ1-1; D gene: NA; clone size: many; CDR3 protein: CSVAPGWTEAFF; CDR3 DNA: TGCAGCGTTGCACCAGGGTGGACTGAAGCTTTCTTT
V gene: TRBV20-1; J gene: TRBJ2-1; D gene: TRBD2; clone size: many; CDR3 protein: CSARDSSGRANEQFF; CDR3 DNA: TGCAGTGCTAGAGATTCTAGCGGGAGGGCCAATGAGCAGTTCTTC
V gene: TRBV25-1; J gene: TRBJ2-1; D gene: TRBD2; clone size: few; CDR3 protein: CASSESGGHNEQFF; CDR3 DNA: TGTGCCAGCAGTGAATCGGGGGGGCACAATGAGCAGTTCTTC
V gene: TRBV5-1; J gene: TRBJ1-1; D gene: NA; clone size: few; CDR3 protein: CASSLGVGGNTEAFF; CDR3 DNA: TGCGCCAGCAGCTTAGGGGTAGGGGGGAACACTGAAGCTTTCTTT
V gene: TRBV30; J gene: TRBJ2-1; D gene: NA; clone size: NA; CDR3 protein: CACRSPILATLYNEQFF; CDR3 DNA: TGTGCCTGCAGAAGCCCTATTCTAGCGACGCTTTACAATGAGCAGTTCTTC
V gene: TRBV5-5; J gene: TRBJ2-7; D gene: NA; clone size: NA; CDR3 protein: CASSRQLIFYEQYF; CDR3 DNA: TGTGCCAGCAGCCGACAGCTCATCTTCTACGAGCAGTACTTC
V gene: TRBV10-2; J gene: TRBJ2-2; D gene: NA; clone size: many; CDR3 protein: CASSLTGSAGELFF; CDR3 DNA: TGCGCCAGCAGTCTTACAGGGTCGGCCGGGGAGCTGTTTTTT
V gene: TRBV7-2; J gene: TRBJ1-5; D gene: NA; clone size: many; CDR3 protein: CASSYKGGNQPQHF; CDR3 DNA: TGTGCCAGCAGCTATAAGGGTGGCAATCAGCCCCAGCATTTT
V gene: TRBV7-9; J gene: TRBJ1-1; D gene: NA; clone size: NA; CDR3 protein: CAGSLRRTRGTEAFF; CDR3 DNA: TGTGCCGGCAGCCTGCGACGGACTAGAGGCACTGAAGCTTTCTTT
V gene: TRBV20-1; J gene: TRBJ1-6; D gene: NA; clone size: NA; CDR3 protein: CSAREGRGQSSYNSPLHF; CDR3 DNA: TGCAGTGCTAGAGAGGGCAGGGGCCAAAGCTCCTATAATTCACCCCTCCACTTT
V gene: TRBV5-1; J gene: TRBJ1-1; D gene: NA; clone size: NA; CDR3 protein: CASSLQLMNTEAFF; CDR3 DNA: TGCGCCAGCAGCTTGCAGCTTATGAACACTGAAGCTTTCTTT
V gene: TRBV7-9; J gene: TRBJ1-4; D gene: TRBD1; clone size: NA; CDR3 protein: CASSSTGGGYEKLFF; CDR3 DNA: TGTGCCAGCAGCTCAACAGGGGGTGGATATGAAAAACTGTTTTTT
V gene: TRBV11-2; J gene: TRBJ2-1; D gene: NA; clone size: few; CDR3 protein: CASSTLGLGEQFF; CDR3 DNA: TGTGCCAGCAGCACTCTTGGGCTCGGTGAGCAGTTCTTC
V gene: TRBV19; J gene: TRBJ1-5; D gene: NA; clone size: many; CDR3 protein: CASSSLIGRQPQHF; CDR3 DNA: TGTGCCAGTAGCTCCCTGATAGGGCGTCAGCCCCAGCATTTT
V gene: TRBV10-3; J gene: TRBJ1-1; D gene: NA; clone size: many; CDR3 protein: CATETGSDTEAFF; CDR3 DNA: TGTGCCACCGAAACAGGGTCGGACACTGAAGCTTTCTTT
V gene: TRBV6-5; J gene: TRBJ2-5; D gene: TRBD2; clone size: NA; CDR3 protein: CASSSTSLRETQYF; CDR3 DNA: TGTGCCAGCAGTTCGACTAGCCTGAGAGAGACCCAGTACTTC
V gene: TRBV3-1; J gene: TRBJ2-3; D gene: NA; clone size: NA; CDR3 protein: CASTRGGGLGDTQYF; CDR3 DNA: TGTGCCAGCACCAGGGGGGGGGGCCTTGGAGATACGCAGTATTTT
V gene: TRBV11-3; J gene: TRBJ2-7; D gene: TRBD2; clone size: NA; CDR3 protein: CASSLLAGGEEQYF; CDR3 DNA: TGTGCCAGCAGCCTACTAGCGGGCGGGGAAGAGCAGTACTTC
V gene: TRBV19; J gene: TRBJ1-1; D gene: TRBD1; clone size: NA; CDR3 protein: CASSPRGGRENTEAFF; CDR3 DNA: TGTGCCAGTAGTCCCAGGGGGGGAAGGGAGAACACTGAAGCTTTCTTT
V gene: TRBV5-1; J gene: TRBJ2-7; D gene: NA; clone size: few; CDR3 protein: CASSRTGTDMYEQYF; CDR3 DNA: TGCGCCAGCAGCAGAACCGGGACTGACATGTACGAGCAGTACTTC
V gene: TRBV6-1; J gene: TRBJ1-1; D gene: TRBD1; clone size: many; CDR3 protein: CASSPQGQGINTEAFF; CDR3 DNA: TGTGCCAGCAGTCCCCAGGGACAGGGGATCAACACTGAAGCTTTCTTT
V gene: TRBV5-6; J gene: TRBJ2-5; D gene: NA; clone size: many; CDR3 protein: CASSLAGLAQETQYF; CDR3 DNA: TGTGCCAGCAGCTTGGCCGGACTGGCCCAGGAGACCCAGTACTTC